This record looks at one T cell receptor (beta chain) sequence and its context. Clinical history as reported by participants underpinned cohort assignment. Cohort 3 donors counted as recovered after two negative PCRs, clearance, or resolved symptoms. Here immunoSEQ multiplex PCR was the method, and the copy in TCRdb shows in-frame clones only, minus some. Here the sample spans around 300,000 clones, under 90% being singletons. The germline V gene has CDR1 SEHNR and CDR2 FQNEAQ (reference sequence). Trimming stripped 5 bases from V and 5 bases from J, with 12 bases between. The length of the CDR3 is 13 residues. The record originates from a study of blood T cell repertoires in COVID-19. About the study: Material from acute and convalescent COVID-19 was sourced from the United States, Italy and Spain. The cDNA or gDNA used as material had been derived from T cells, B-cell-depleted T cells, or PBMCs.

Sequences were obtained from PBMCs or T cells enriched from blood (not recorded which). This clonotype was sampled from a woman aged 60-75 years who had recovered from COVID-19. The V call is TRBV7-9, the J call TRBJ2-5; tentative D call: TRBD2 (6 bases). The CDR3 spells CASSPTGVETQYF. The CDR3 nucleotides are TGTGCCAGCAGCCCCACGGGAGTCGAGACCCAGTACTTC.